This record looks at one T cell receptor beta chain sequence and its context. The data stem from a study of cytomegalovirus exposure and HLA in healthy donors. With 60 Vbeta and 13 Jbeta primers, the PCR was carried out. Assay: immunoSEQ multiplex PCR; the TCRdb copy retains only in-frame clones and omits some. Among roughly 180,000 clones listed, 85% were seen once. Though nominally healthy at sampling, donors likely had unrecorded immune exposures. The TCR was taken from a boy aged 2-9 years in good health and CMV-seronegative. Input material: PBMCs.

In DNA form, the CDR3 reads TGTGCCAGCAGCTTGTGGGCGTCTAACTATGGCTACACCTTC. This sequence encodes CASSLWASNYGYTF. The chain has TRBV5-4 and TRBJ1-2; D call uncertain. Trimming removed 1 base at V and 0 bases at J, with 7 bases between. Germline V CDR1 and CDR2: SGHNT, YYREEE (reference sequence). The CDR3 totals 14 residues.